Included here is one TCR beta chain sequence, with context. The table came from immunoSEQ multiplex PCR; TCRdb's copy has only in-frame clones and leaves some out. This sample has under 75,000 clones, with less than 90% found just once. The data stem from a study of OX40 agonist ivuxolimab in advanced cancers. The germline V gene has CDR1 SGHRS and CDR2 YFSETQ. Trimming cost V 2 bases and J 1 base, with 6 bases left between them. The CDR3 spans 13 residues. No patient had autoimmune disease or received systemic immunosuppression. The starting material was CD4+ or CD8+ T cells sorted from blood, obtained in a trial of the OX40 agonist ivuxolimab. This receptor was identified in an adult with an advanced solid tumor such as melanoma, head and neck, liver or kidney cancer. The chain has TRBV5-1 and TRBJ1-1; D unresolved. CDR3 amino acids: CASSFRPNTEAFF. CDR3 nucleotide sequence: TGCGCCAGCAGCTTTAGGCCGAACACTGAAGCTTTCTTT.